This T cell receptor beta chain was identified in a study of cytomegalovirus exposure and HLA in healthy donors. Study-level points and caveats: It was reportedly the case that the classifier diagnosed cytomegalovirus status with high specificity and sensitivity. According to a subsequent analysis, TCR clusters from the first cohort were inclined to appear together in the 120 validation repertoires. Many donors shared some public TCRs, even though most TCR sequences were rare. The investigators catalogued under 200 TCR beta chains as cytomegalovirus-associated.

Data came from immunoSEQ multiplex PCR; TCRdb stores just in-frame clones and leaves some out. The data hold 200,000 to 250,000 clones, with approximately 80% observed a single time. The V end was cut by 0 bases, the J end by 4 bases, with 16 bases between. The CDR3 totals 15 residues. Germline CDR1 and CDR2: GTSNPN and SVGIG (reference sequence). A single count supports this clone. Its specificity is unknown. Sequenced material: PBMCs. The TCR sequence derives from a woman in her twenties or thirties in good health and CMV-seropositive. This chain uses TRBV30 with TRBJ2-7, with a tentative D call TRBD1 (6 bases). The CDR3 DNA sequence: TGTGCCTGGAGTGTGGGGGCAGGGAATAAATACGAGCAGTACTTC. Residues: CAWSVGAGNKYEQYF.